Listed here are 8 T cell receptor beta chains from one sample, sequenced in a study of T cell responses to AZD1222 COVID-19 vaccine. The table came from immunoSEQ multiplex PCR; TCRdb's copy has only in-frame clones and leaves some out. The repertoire holds about 150,000 clones, with 85% to 95% as singletons. The sequencing here drew on peripheral blood, taken 28 days after the second AZD1222 dose. The receptors derive from an adult who received the AZD1222 COVID-19 vaccine.

This clone was observed once. In nucleotides, the CDR3 is TGTGCCAGCAGTCCGGCAGGGAACTATGGCTACACCTTC. Protein product: CASSPAGNYGYTF. The chain links TRBV27 to TRBJ1-2; D perhaps matches TRBD1 (5 bases). CDR3 length equals 13 residues. CDR1 and CDR2 from the germline V gene are MNHEY and SMNVEV (reference sequence). Deletions cut 5 bases from V and 2 bases from J, with 9 bases between.

This clone has a single count. The rearrangement uses TRBV27 and TRBJ2-3, with 12 bases that match TRBD2. V lost 2 bases, J lost 0 bases, and 6 bases stayed unmatched. The CDR3 is 18 residues long. Per germline, CDR1 MNHEY and CDR2 SMNVEV (reference sequence). For the CDR3, the DNA is TGTGCCAGCAGTTTACTTACTAGCGGGAGGCCGAGCACAGATACGCAGTATTTT. Encoded protein: CASSLLTSGRPSTDTQYF.

This sequence joins TRBV9 and TRBJ2-1, with D unresolved. CDR3 length: 12 amino acids. V dropped 4 bases and J dropped 5 bases, with 7 bases sitting between them. In germline, CDR1 is SGDLS, CDR2 YYNGEE. The DNA for the CDR3 is TGTGCCAGCAGCCGAGCCAACAATGAGCAGTTCTTC. Protein product: CASSRANNEQFF.

The rearrangement joins TRBV12-5 to TRBJ2-3, with D tentatively TRBD1 (5 bases). Trimming stripped 5 bases from V and 7 bases from J, with 10 bases between. Per germline, CDR1 LGHNT and CDR2 FRNRAP. The CDR3 contains 12 residues. Here the CDR3 reads CASGVRVHTQYF. The CDR3 DNA reads TGTGCTAGTGGTGTCAGGGTGCATACGCAGTATTTT.

This chain links TRBV6-1 with TRBJ1-2, with 9 bases lining up with TRBD1. CDR1 is MNHNS and CDR2 is SASEGT in the germline V gene. This CDR3 is 16 amino acids long. V lost 4 bases and J lost 0; bases outside the gene matches: 6. The CDR3 is CASSVDRGMANYGYTF. DNA of the CDR3: TGTGCCAGCAGTGTGGACAGGGGTATGGCTAACTATGGCTACACCTTC.

The V and J genes are TRBV15 and TRBJ1-5, with D tentatively TRBD1 (5 bases). This CDR3 is built from 13 residues. From germline, CDR1 is LNHNV and CDR2 YYDKDF (reference sequence). With 0 bases removed from V and 9 bases from J, the gap between germline ends came to 9 bases. The CDR3 is CATSRDRRGPQHF. CDR3 sequence (DNA): TGTGCCACCAGCAGAGATAGGAGGGGGCCCCAGCATTTT.

This chain links TRBV4-1 with TRBJ1-1; D call uncertain. CDR1 and CDR2 from the germline V gene are MGHRA and YSYEKL. V was pared by 3 bases and J by 7 bases, with 9 bases between. The CDR3 has 12 amino acids. CDR3 coding DNA: TGCGCCAGCAGCCAGGTTTACGGTGAAGCTTTCTTT. This sequence encodes CASSQVYGEAFF.

The V call is TRBV6-5, the J call TRBJ1-2; 9 bases are a match to TRBD1. Trimming removed 2 bases from V and 7 bases from J; junction bases left unmatched: 5. The CDR3 runs 14 residues. Germline-derived CDR1 and CDR2 are MNHEY and SVGAGI. The CDR3, as DNA: TGTGCCAGCAGTTACATGGACAGGGGATTTGGCTACACCTTC. Amino acids: CASSYMDRGFGYTF.